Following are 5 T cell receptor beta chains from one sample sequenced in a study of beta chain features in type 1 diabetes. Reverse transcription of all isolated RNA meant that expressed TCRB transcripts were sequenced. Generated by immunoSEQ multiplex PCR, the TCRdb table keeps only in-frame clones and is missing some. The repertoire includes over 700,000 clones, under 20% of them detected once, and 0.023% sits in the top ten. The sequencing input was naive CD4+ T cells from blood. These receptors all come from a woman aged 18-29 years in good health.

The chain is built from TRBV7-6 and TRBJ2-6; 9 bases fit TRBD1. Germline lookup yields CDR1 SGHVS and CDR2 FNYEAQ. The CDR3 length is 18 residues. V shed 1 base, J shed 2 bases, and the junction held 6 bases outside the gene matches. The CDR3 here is CASSLDPRDRAGANVLTF. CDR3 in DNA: TGTGCCAGCAGCTTAGATCCGCGGGACAGGGCTGGGGCCAACGTCCTGACTTTC.

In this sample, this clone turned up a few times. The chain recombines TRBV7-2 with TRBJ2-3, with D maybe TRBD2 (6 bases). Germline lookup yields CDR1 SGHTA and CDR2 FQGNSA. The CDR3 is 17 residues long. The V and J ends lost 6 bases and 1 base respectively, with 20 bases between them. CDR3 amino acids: CASSHPPRGMGTDTQYF. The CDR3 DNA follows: TGTGCCAGCAGTCACCCCCCCCGCGGGATGGGCACAGATACGCAGTATTTT. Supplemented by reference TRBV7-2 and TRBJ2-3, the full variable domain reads GAGVSQSPSNKVTEKGKDVELRCDPISGHTALYWYRQSLGQGLEFLIYFQGNSAPDKSGLPSDRFSAERTGGSVSTLTIQRTQQEDSAVYLCASSHPPRGMGTDTQYFGPGTRLTVL.

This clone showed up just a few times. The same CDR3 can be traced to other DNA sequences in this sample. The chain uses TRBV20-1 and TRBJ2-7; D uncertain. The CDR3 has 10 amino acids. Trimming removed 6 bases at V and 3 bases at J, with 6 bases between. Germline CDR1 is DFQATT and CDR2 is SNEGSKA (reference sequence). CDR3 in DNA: TGCAGTGCCACGGACTACGAGCAGTACTTC. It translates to CSATDYEQYF.

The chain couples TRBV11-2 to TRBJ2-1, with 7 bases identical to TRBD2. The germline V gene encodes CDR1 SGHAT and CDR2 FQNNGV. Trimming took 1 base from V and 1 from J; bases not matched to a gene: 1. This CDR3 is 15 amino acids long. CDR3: CASSLGSGSYNEQFF. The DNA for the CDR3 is TGTGCCAGCAGCTTAGGTAGCGGGTCCTACAATGAGCAGTTCTTC. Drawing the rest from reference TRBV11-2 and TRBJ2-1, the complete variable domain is EAGVAQSPRYKIIEKRQSVAFWCNPISGHATLYWYQQILGQGPKLLIQFQNNGVVDDSQLPKDRFSAERLKGVDSTLKIQPAKLEDSAVYLCASSLGSGSYNEQFFGPGTRLTVL.

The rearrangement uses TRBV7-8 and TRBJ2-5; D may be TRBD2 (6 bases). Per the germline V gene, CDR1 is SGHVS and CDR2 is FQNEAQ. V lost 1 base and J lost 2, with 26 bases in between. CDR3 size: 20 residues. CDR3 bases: TGTGCCAGCAGCTTAGGCGGGGTGGGGCGCCTAGTTCTTCGGCAAGAGACCCAGTACTTC. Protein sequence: CASSLGGVGRLVLRQETQYF.